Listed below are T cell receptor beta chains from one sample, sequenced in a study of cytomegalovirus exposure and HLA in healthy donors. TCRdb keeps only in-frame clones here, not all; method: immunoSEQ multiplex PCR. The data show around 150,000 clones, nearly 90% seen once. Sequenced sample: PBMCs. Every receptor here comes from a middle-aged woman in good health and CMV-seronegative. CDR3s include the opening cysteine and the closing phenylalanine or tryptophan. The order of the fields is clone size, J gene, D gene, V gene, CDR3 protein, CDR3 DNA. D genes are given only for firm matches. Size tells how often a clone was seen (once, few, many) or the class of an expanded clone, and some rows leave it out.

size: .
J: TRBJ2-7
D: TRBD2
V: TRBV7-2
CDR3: CASSTPGLAGAEQYF
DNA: TGTGCCAGCAGCACGCCGGGACTAGCGGGAGCCGAGCAGTACTTC

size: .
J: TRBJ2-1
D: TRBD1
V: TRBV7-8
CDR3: CASSRHRGLYNEQFF
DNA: TGTGCCAGCAGCAGACACAGGGGGCTGTACAATGAGCAGTTCTTC

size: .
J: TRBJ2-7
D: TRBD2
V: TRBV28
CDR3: CASSELGERLAGKYF
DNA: TGTGCCAGCAGTGAACTAGGGGAAAGACTAGCGGGAAAGTACTTC

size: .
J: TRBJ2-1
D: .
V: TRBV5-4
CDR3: CASSSTTSSYNEQFF
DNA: TGTGCCAGCAGCTCCACGACTAGTTCCTACAATGAGCAGTTCTTC

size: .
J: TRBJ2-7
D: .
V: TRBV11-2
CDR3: CASSLRPGYEQYF
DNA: TGTGCCAGCAGCTTGCGTCCCGGCTACGAGCAGTACTTC

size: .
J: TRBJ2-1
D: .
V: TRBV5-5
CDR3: CASSLETGWNEQFF
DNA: TGTGCCAGCAGCTTGGAAACAGGGTGGAATGAGCAGTTCTTC

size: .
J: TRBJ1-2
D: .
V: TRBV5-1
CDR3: CASSSGQSYGYTF
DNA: TGCGCCAGCAGCTCGGGACAATCCTATGGCTACACCTTC

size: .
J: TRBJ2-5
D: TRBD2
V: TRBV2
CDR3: CASSYLAGETQYF
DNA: TGTGCCAGCAGTTACTTAGCGGGAGAGACCCAGTACTTC

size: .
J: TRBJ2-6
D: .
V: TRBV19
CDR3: CASSPGAGANVLTF
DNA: TGTGCCAGTAGTCCCGGGGCTGGGGCCAACGTCCTGACTTTC

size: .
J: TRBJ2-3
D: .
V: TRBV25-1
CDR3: CASSDMTDTQYF
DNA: TGTGCCAGCAGTGATATGACAGATACGCAGTATTTT

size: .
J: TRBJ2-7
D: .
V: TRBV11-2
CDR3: CASTPWTRQRDYEQYF
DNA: TGTGCCAGCACTCCCTGGACACGACAAAGGGACTACGAGCAGTACTTC

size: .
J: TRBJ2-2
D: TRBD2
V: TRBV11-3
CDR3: CASSSYGGRGGTGELFF
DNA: TGTGCCAGCAGCTCGTACGGGGGGCGGGGGGGCACCGGGGAGCTGTTTTTT

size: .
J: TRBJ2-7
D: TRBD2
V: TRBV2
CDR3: CASRASGSSYEQYF
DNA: TGTGCCAGCAGGGCTAGCGGGAGCTCCTACGAGCAGTACTTC

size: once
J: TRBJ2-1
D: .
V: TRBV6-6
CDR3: CASSYSMSYNEQFF
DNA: TGTGCCAGCAGTTACTCCATGAGCTACAATGAGCAGTTCTTC

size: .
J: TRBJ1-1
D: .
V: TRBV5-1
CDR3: CASSLGGSYEAFF
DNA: TGCGCCAGCAGCTTGGGGGGCAGCTATGAAGCTTTCTTT

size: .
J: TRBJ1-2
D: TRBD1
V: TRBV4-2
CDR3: CASSRLGQLTYGYTF
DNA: TGTGCCAGCAGCCGCCTGGGACAGCTAACTTATGGCTACACCTTC

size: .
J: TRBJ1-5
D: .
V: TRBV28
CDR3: CASSFTGQPQHF
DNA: TGTGCCAGCAGTTTCACGGGACAGCCCCAGCATTTT

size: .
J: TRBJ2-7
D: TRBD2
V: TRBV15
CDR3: CATSNLLAGLTYEQYF
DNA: TGTGCCACCAGCAATCTACTAGCGGGGCTTACCTACGAGCAGTACTTC

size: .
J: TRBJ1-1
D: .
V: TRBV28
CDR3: CASSQRQEEAFF
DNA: TGTGCCAGCAGCCAAAGACAAGAAGAAGCTTTCTTT

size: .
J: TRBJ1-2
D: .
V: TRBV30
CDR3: CAWSLGYGYTF
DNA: TGTGCCTGGAGTCTAGGTTATGGCTACACCTTC

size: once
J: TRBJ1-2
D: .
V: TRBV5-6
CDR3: CASSSTNSNYGYTF
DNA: TGTGCCAGCAGCTCGACAAATTCTAACTATGGCTACACCTTC

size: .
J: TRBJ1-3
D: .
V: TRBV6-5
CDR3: CASSYSAGLSGNTIYF
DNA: TGTGCCAGCAGTTACTCGGCAGGCCTCTCTGGAAACACCATATATTTT

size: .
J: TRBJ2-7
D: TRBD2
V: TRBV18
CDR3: CASSPNPSGISSYEQYF
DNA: TGTGCCAGCTCACCCAACCCTAGCGGGATCAGCTCCTACGAGCAGTACTTC

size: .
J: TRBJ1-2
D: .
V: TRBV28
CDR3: CASSAQGPLGYTF
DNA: TGTGCCAGCAGTGCACAGGGACCTCTCGGCTACACCTTC

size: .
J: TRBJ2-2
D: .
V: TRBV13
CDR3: CASPGRAGELFF
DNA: TGTGCCAGTCCGGGCAGGGCCGGGGAGCTGTTTTTT

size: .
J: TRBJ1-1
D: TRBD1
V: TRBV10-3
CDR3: CASTGGSEAFF
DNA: TGTGCCAGTACAGGGGGCTCTGAAGCTTTCTTT

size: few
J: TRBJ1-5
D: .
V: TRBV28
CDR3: CASSPPGQPQHF
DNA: TGTGCCAGCAGTCCGCCCGGGCAGCCCCAGCATTTT

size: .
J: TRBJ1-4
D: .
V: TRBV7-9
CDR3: CASSSEAGPALGEKLFF
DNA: TGTGCCAGCAGCTCCGAGGCAGGGCCAGCCTTGGGGGAAAAACTGTTTTTT

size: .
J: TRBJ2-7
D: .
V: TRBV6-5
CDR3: CASSGQGVGEQYF
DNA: TGTGCCAGCAGTGGGCAGGGTGTGGGCGAGCAGTACTTC

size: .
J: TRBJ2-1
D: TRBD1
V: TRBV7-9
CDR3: CSSSAATGWDEQFF
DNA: TGTTCCAGCAGCGCTGCGACAGGGTGGGATGAGCAGTTCTTC

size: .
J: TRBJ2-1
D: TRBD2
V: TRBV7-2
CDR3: CASSLGLAGGNEQFF
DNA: TGTGCCAGCAGCTTAGGACTAGCGGGAGGCAATGAGCAGTTCTTC

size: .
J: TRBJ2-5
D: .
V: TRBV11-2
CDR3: CASSRQETQYF
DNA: TGTGCCAGCAGCCGCCAAGAGACCCAGTACTTC

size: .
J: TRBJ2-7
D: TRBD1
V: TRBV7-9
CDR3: CSSSSRTGPYEQYF
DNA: TGTTCCAGCAGCTCCCGGACAGGGCCCTACGAGCAGTACTTC

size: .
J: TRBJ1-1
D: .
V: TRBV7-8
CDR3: CASSLVLQGGTEAFF
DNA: TGTGCCAGCAGCTTAGTACTTCAGGGAGGGACTGAAGCTTTCTTT

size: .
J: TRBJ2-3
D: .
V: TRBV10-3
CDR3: CAISEGRVADTQYF
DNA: TGTGCCATCAGTGAGGGCAGGGTGGCAGATACGCAGTATTTT

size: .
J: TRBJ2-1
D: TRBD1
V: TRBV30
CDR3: CAWSRQGAEQFF
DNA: TGTGCCTGGAGCCGACAGGGGGCTGAGCAGTTCTTC

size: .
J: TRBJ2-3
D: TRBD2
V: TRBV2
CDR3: CATAWLREEWNTDTQYF
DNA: TGTGCCACCGCCTGGCTGCGGGAGGAATGGAACACAGATACGCAGTATTTT

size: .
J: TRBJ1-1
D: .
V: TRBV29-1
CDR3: CSVGEQMNTEAFF
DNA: TGCAGCGTTGGAGAACAGATGAACACTGAAGCTTTCTTT

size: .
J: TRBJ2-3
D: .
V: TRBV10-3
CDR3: CAISDSRNTDTQYF
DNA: TGTGCCATCAGTGATTCGCGAAACACAGATACGCAGTATTTT

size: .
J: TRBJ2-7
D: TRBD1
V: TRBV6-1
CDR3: CASSGTTGVWSYEQYF
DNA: TGTGCCAGCAGTGGGACCACAGGGGTTTGGTCGTACGAGCAGTACTTC

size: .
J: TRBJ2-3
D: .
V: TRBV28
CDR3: CASSLGPARTQYF
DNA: TGTGCCAGCAGTTTAGGCCCGGCGCGGACGCAGTATTTT

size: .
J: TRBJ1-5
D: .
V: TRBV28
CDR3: CASSLGGHTNQPQHF
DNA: TGTGCCAGCAGTTTAGGGGGCCACACCAATCAGCCCCAGCATTTT

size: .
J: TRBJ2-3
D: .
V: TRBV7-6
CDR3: CASSLDPGSGTQYF
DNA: TGTGCCAGCAGCTTAGACCCCGGGAGCGGTACGCAGTATTTT

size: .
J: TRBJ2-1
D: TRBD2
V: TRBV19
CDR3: CASSIVLAGGPDEQFF
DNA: TGTGCCAGTAGTATCGTACTAGCGGGAGGTCCCGATGAGCAGTTCTTC

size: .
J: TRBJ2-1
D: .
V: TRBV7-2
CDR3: CASSLPNENGQFF
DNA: TGTGCCAGCAGCTTACCGAACGAGAATGGGCAGTTCTTC

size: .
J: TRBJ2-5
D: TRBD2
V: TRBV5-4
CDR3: CASSLIAGGGETQYF
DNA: TGTGCCAGCAGCCTAATAGCGGGAGGGGGTGAGACCCAGTACTTC

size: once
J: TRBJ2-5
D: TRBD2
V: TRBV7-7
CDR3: CASSQGTSIQETQYF
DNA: TGTGCCAGCAGCCAGGGGACTAGCATACAAGAGACCCAGTACTTC

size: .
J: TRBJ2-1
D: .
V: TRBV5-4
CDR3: CASSLATLAGSRVFF
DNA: TGTGCCAGCAGCTTGGCCACCCTCGCCGGGTCGCGGGTGTTCTTC

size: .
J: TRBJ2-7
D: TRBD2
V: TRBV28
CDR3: CASSTHFLAGYEQYF
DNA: TGTGCCAGCAGTACCCACTTTCTAGCGGGGTACGAGCAGTACTTC

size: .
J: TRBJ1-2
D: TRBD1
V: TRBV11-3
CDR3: CASSYRGPNYGYTF
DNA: TGTGCCAGCAGCTACAGGGGGCCCAACTATGGCTACACCTTC

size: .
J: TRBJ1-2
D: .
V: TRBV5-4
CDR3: CASSTPGTANYGYTF
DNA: TGTGCCAGCAGCACCCCGGGAACGGCTAACTATGGCTACACCTTC

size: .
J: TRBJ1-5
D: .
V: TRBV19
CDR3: CASSIGWAAGDYSNQPQHF
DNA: TGTGCCAGTAGTATAGGGTGGGCCGCGGGGGACTATAGCAATCAGCCCCAGCATTTT

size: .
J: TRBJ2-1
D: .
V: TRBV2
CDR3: CASSESGGIYNEQFF
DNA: TGTGCCAGCAGTGAATCTGGCGGGATCTACAATGAGCAGTTCTTC

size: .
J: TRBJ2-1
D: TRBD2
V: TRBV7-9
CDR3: CSSSGGGGNYNEQFF
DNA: TGTTCCAGCTCCGGGGGGGGAGGGAATTACAATGAGCAGTTCTTC

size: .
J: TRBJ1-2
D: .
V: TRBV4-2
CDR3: CASLDRRFGYTF
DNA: TGTGCCAGCTTAGACAGGCGATTTGGCTACACCTTC

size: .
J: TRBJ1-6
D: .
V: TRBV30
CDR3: CAWAWLGSSKHSPLHF
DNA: TGTGCCTGGGCCTGGCTGGGTAGCAGCAAGCATTCACCCCTCCACTTT

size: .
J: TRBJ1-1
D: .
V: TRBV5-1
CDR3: CASSLYREAFF
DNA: TGCGCCAGCAGCTTGTACAGAGAAGCTTTCTTT

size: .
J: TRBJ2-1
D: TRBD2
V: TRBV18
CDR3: CASSPLLLAGDSHEQFF
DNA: TGTGCCAGCTCACCACTCCTACTAGCGGGAGACTCCCATGAGCAGTTCTTC

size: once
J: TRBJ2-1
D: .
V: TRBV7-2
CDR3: CASSFSHNEQFF
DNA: TGTGCCAGCAGCTTCTCCCACAATGAGCAGTTCTTC